These 21 T cell receptor beta chains were sequenced from one sample in a study of T cell responses to AZD1222 COVID-19 vaccine. Repertoires were generated with immunoSEQ multiplex PCR, while TCRdb's copy carries only in-frame clones and drops some. Of roughly 190,000 clones in the sample, around nine tenths were seen once. Sequencing used peripheral blood, obtained 28 days after the second dose of the MenACWY control vaccine. The origin of the receptors is an adult who received the MenACWY meningococcal vaccine as a control.

The CDR3 loop is CASSAGTYYEQYF. Written as DNA, the CDR3 is TGCGCCAGCAGCGCAGGGACTTACTACGAGCAGTACTTC. The J gene is TRBJ2-7, the V gene TRBV5-1; D may be TRBD2 (6 bases). CDR3 length: 13 amino acids. Germline V gene lookup returns CDR1 SGHRS and CDR2 YFSETQ. V dropped 4 bases and J dropped 3 bases, with 11 bases sitting between them.

The V gene is TRBV7-6, the J gene TRBJ2-5, with TRBD2 matching 15 bases. In germline, CDR1 is SGHVS, CDR2 FNYEAQ. CDR3 size: 16 residues. Trimming took 5 bases from V and 4 from J; bases not matched to a gene: 5. The CDR3 sequence is CASSPRGLAGGETQYF. CDR3 nucleotides: TGTGCCAGCAGCCCCAGGGGACTAGCGGGAGGAGAGACCCAGTACTTC.

The chain has TRBV5-1 and TRBJ2-1; 8 bases map to TRBD1. The germline CDR1 and CDR2 sequences are SGHRS and YFSETQ. After removal of 7 bases from V and 8 bases from J, the junction contained 17 bases not matched to a gene. CDR3 length: 16 residues. CDR3: CASVGQGDPLGDEQFF. In nucleotides, the CDR3 is TGCGCCAGCGTTGGACAGGGAGATCCCTTGGGGGATGAGCAGTTCTTC.

The chain is built from TRBV18 and TRBJ1-5; D remains ambiguous. Per germline, CDR1 KGHSH and CDR2 LQKENI. The CDR3 loop spans 15 amino acids. V was shortened by 2 bases and J by 0 bases, with 8 bases between the two germline ends. The CDR3 DNA reads as TGTGCCAGCTCACCAACAAGGAGTAGCAATCAGCCCCAGCATTTT. This sequence encodes CASSPTRSSNQPQHF.

This clone was seen only once. The chain uses TRBV28 and TRBJ1-1; no clear D gene. The germline V and J ends were trimmed by 3 bases and 5 bases, with 16 bases remaining between them. The germline gives CDR1 MDHEN, CDR2 SYDVKM. The CDR3 covers 15 residues. CDR3 in DNA: TGTGCCAGCAGTTTCAACTGGCAAGGGAGAACTGAAGCTTTCTTT. Its translation is CASSFNWQGRTEAFF. Full variable domain (missing parts from reference TRBV28 and TRBJ1-1): DVKVTQSSRYLVKRTGEKVFLECVQDMDHENMFWYRQDPGLGLRLIYFSYDVKMKEKGDIPEGYSVSREKKERFSLILESASTNQTSMYLCASSFNWQGRTEAFFGQGTRLTVV.

V and J are TRBV5-1 and TRBJ1-6, with 7 bases matching TRBD1. V lost 0 bases to trimming and J lost 8 bases; unmatched junction nucleotides: 5. The length of the CDR3 is 15 residues. Looked up from germline, CDR1 is SGHRS and CDR2 is YFSETQ. CDR3 in amino acids: CASSLAQQGDSPLHF. The CDR3 coding sequence is TGCGCCAGCAGCTTGGCCCAGCAGGGGGATTCACCCCTCCACTTT.

J is TRBJ2-7 and V is TRBV7-6; 9 positions match TRBD2. The germline gives CDR1 SGHVS, CDR2 FNYEAQ. This CDR3 has 15 residues. With V trimmed by 6 bases and J by 0 bases, 6 bases remained unmatched. The CDR3 loop is CASRPLAGHSYEQYF. Here the CDR3 DNA reads TGTGCCAGCAGACCCCTAGCGGGACACTCCTACGAGCAGTACTTC.

This clone has only one observation. The chain couples TRBV10-3 to TRBJ1-5; tentatively, D is TRBD1 (5 bases). Germline values: CDR1 ENHRY, CDR2 SYGVKD. V was cut by 0 bases and J by 4 bases, with 16 bases left in between. The CDR3 runs 17 residues. The CDR3 DNA is TGTGCCATCAGTGAGTCAGGGGAGGGGCCATGGAATCAGCCCCAGCATTTT. As protein: CAISESGEGPWNQPQHF.

The CDR3 region is CATSDPSPLGQETQYF. The CDR3 DNA is TGTGCCACCAGTGACCCCTCACCCTTAGGGCAAGAGACCCAGTACTTC. The chain employs TRBV24-1 and TRBJ2-5; D unresolved. Germline values: CDR1 KGHDR, CDR2 SFDVKD. This CDR3 is 16 amino acids long. Trimming took 4 bases from V and 2 from J, leaving 16 bases between them.

V gene TRBV9 combines with J gene TRBJ2-5; D unclear. The length of the CDR3 is 14 residues. V was clipped by 4 bases and J by 3 bases, with 13 bases between them. The germline gives CDR1 SGDLS, CDR2 YYNGEE. The CDR3 DNA reads TGTGCCAGCAGCCCTAGGACGTGGGAAGAGACCCAGTACTTC. This encodes CASSPRTWEETQYF. Together with reference TRBV9 and TRBJ2-5, the CDR3 gives the full variable domain: DSGVTQTPKHLITATGQRVTLRCSPRSGDLSVYWYQQSLDQGLQFLIQYYNGEERAKGNILERFSAQQFPDLHSELNLSSLELGDSALYFCASSPRTWEETQYFGPGTRLLVL.

The rearrangement joins TRBV5-1 to TRBJ1-6; TRBD1 might be the D (5 bases). The germline gives CDR1 SGHRS, CDR2 YFSETQ. V lost 6 bases, J lost 13 bases, and 17 bases lay in between. The CDR3 is made up of 13 amino acids. The CDR3 region has the DNA TGCGCCAGCAAGGACACCCTGACTGCCCCCCTCCACTTT. This gives the protein CASKDTLTAPLHF.

The gene calls are TRBV2 and TRBJ1-6; TRBD1 matches 7 bases. The germline CDR1 and CDR2 sequences are SNHLY and FYNNEI. This CDR3 has 14 amino acids. V lost 8 bases, J lost 5 bases, and 6 bases stayed unmatched. The CDR3 protein is CASSRDRDNSPLHF. The CDR3 coding sequence is TGTGCCAGCTCCCGGGACAGAGATAATTCACCCCTCCACTTT.

The CDR3 DNA reads TGTGCCAGCAGCTTGGTCACGGCCTCACCCCTCCACTTT. It specifies CASSLVTASPLHF. This rearrangement joins TRBV5-5 to TRBJ1-6, with D hard to call. Germline assignment: CDR1 SGHKS and CDR2 YYEKEE (reference sequence). Trimming took 0 bases from V and 10 from J, leaving 8 bases between them. The CDR3 runs 13 residues.

The CDR3 protein is CASSQGQGFLQPQHF. The CDR3 DNA is TGTGCCAGCAGCCAAGGACAGGGGTTCCTCCAGCCCCAGCATTTT. J is TRBJ1-5 and V is TRBV3-1 (or the pseudogene TRBV3-2); 8 nucleotides line up with TRBD1. The CDR3 loop spans 15 amino acids. V lost 1 base and J lost 7; bases outside the gene matches: 6. Germline V gene sequence: CDR1 LGHDT, CDR2 YNNKEL (reference sequence).

The chain employs TRBV10-3 and TRBJ2-3, with TRBD2 identical over 13 bases. Per the germline V gene, CDR1 is ENHRY and CDR2 is SYGVKD. The junction had 11 bases not matched to a gene; V was cut back by 5 bases and J by 0 bases. This CDR3 is built from 19 residues. The CDR3: CAISLSLAGGSTSTDTQYF. CDR3 bases: TGTGCCATCAGTCTTTCACTAGCGGGAGGGTCCACTAGCACAGATACGCAGTATTTT.

This sequence joins TRBV27 and TRBJ1-6; maybe TRBD1 (5 bases). Trimming stripped 10 bases from V and 9 bases from J, with 16 bases between. The CDR3 is 13 amino acids. CDR1 is MNHEY, CDR2 SMNVEV, per germline (reference sequence). CDR3 sequence: CAIGRGISSPLHF. Written as DNA, the CDR3 is TGTGCCATCGGTCGGGGGATTAGTTCACCCCTCCACTTT.

V gene TRBV30 combines with J gene TRBJ2-3, with D perhaps matching TRBD1 or TRBD2 (6 bases each). This CDR3 is built from 14 residues. The germline V gene encodes CDR1 GTSNPN and CDR2 SVGIG (reference sequence). The V gene lost 1 base and the J gene lost 4 bases, with 12 bases spanning the gap. In DNA form, the CDR3 reads TGTGCCTGGAGTGACGGGGGCGAGGCAGATACGCAGTATTTT. As protein: CAWSDGGEADTQYF.

This chain links TRBV12-3 or TRBV12-4 with TRBJ1-2, with D perhaps TRBD1 (6 bases). The V end lost 5 bases, the J end lost 7 bases, and 14 bases lay between the germline ends. CDR3 length: 13 amino acids. Written as DNA, the CDR3 is TGTGCCAGCAGTCGGGACGGCAGGGGTGGCTACACCTTC. Translating it yields CASSRDGRGGYTF.

The chain combines TRBV28 with TRBJ1-6, with 7 bases that match TRBD1. The trim removed 5 bases at V and 5 bases at J, leaving 9 bases unmatched. The CDR3 is made up of 16 amino acids. Germline CDR1 reads MDHEN; CDR2 reads SYDVKM. CDR3 residues: CASSPPVGTDNSPLHF. The CDR3 DNA reads TGTGCCAGCAGTCCCCCCGTTGGGACAGATAATTCACCCCTCCACTTT.

This clone was seen just once. The genes are TRBV9 and TRBJ1-4; TRBD1 is a possible D gene (6 bases). CDR3 length: 14 residues. Germline CDR1 and CDR2: SGDLS and YYNGEE. V lost 0 bases, J lost 6 bases, and 9 bases lay in between. CDR3 nucleotide sequence: TGTGCCAGCAGCGTAGAGGGGGGATATGAAAAACTGTTTTTT. This sequence encodes CASSVEGGYEKLFF.

The chain joins TRBV6-5 to TRBJ2-7; 8 positions match TRBD1. V dropped 5 bases and J dropped 11; count of bases not matched to a gene: 5. Germline V lookup: CDR1 MNHEY, CDR2 SVGAGI. This CDR3 has 11 residues. The CDR3 DNA follows: TGTGCCAGCAGTCGGGACAGGAGGGAGTACTTC. This sequence encodes CASSRDRREYF.